A single sample gave rise to the 3 T cell receptor beta chains below, sequenced in a study of blood T cell repertoires in COVID-19. The repertoire was sequenced with immunoSEQ multiplex PCR; TCRdb's copy has only in-frame clones and lacks some. The profile shows about 95,000 clones, around nine tenths of them singletons. Sequencing input: peripheral blood. The receptors were sampled from a woman aged 50 to 60 in a cohort sampled during active COVID-19.

This rearrangement joins TRBV19 to TRBJ1-2; 7 bases align to TRBD1. The germline CDR1 and CDR2 sequences are LNHDA and SQIVND (reference sequence). Unmatched junction bases numbered 5, after V lost 5 bases and J lost 2 bases. The CDR3 loop spans 14 amino acids. CDR3 nucleotides: TGTGCCAGTAGTTTCCCGGGACAGAACTATGGCTACACCTTC. Its translation is CASSFPGQNYGYTF.

The rearrangement joins TRBV9 to TRBJ2-7; TRBD2 aligns across 8 bases. Trimming removed 4 bases from V and 5 bases from J; junction bases left unmatched: 11. CDR1 SGDLS and CDR2 YYNGEE come from the germline V gene. The CDR3 spans 15 residues. DNA of the CDR3: TGTGCCAGCAGCCCTCATAGCGGGATCCCGAACGAGCAGTACTTC. Its protein is CASSPHSGIPNEQYF. Full variable domain (outside the CDR3, taken from reference TRBV9 and TRBJ2-7): DSGVTQTPKHLITATGQRVTLRCSPRSGDLSVYWYQQSLDQGLQFLIQYYNGEERAKGNILERFSAQQFPDLHSELNLSSLELGDSALYFCASSPHSGIPNEQYFGPGTRLTVT.

CDR3 coding DNA: TGTGCCAGCAGCTACACACAGGGGGCCTATGGCTACACCTTC. Translated: CASSYTQGAYGYTF. The chain couples TRBV7-9 to TRBJ1-2; 9 bases are shared with TRBD1. After removal of 4 bases from V and 4 bases from J, the junction contained 4 bases not matched to a gene. The CDR3 extends over 14 amino acids. Germline assignment: CDR1 SEHNR and CDR2 FQNEAQ (reference sequence).